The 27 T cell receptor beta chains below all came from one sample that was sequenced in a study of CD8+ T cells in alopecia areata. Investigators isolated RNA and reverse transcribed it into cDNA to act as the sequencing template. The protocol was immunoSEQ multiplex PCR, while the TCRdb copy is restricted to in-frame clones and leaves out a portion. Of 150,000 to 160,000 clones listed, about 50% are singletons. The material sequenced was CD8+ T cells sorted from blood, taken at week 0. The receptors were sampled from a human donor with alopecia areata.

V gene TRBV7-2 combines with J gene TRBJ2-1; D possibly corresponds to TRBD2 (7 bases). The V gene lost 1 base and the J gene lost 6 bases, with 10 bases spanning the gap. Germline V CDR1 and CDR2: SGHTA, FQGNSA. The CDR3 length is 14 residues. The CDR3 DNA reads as TGTGCCAGCAGCTTAGGAGGGGGGGCCAATGAGCAGTTCTTC. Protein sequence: CASSLGGGANEQFF.

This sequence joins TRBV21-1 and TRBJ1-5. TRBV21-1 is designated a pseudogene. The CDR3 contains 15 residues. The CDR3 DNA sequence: TGTGCCAGCAGCAATGGTCAGGGAGGGGATCAGCCCCAGCATTTT. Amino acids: CASSNGQGGDQPQHF.

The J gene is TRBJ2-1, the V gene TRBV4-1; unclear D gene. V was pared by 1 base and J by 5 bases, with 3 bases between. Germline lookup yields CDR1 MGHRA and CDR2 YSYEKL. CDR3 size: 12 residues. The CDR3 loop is CASSQVNNEQFF. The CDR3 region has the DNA TGCGCCAGCAGCCAAGTTAACAATGAGCAGTTCTTC.

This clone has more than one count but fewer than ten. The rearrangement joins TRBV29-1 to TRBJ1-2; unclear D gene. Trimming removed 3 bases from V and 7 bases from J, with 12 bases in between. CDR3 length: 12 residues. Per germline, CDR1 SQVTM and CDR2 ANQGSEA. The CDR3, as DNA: TGCAGCGTTGAGAGTTCTGCTGGTGGCTACACCTTC. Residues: CSVESSAGGYTF.

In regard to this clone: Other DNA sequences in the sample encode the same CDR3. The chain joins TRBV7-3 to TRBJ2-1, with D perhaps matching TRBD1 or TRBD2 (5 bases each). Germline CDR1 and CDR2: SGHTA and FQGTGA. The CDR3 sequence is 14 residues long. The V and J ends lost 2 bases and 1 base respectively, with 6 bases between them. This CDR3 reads CASSLEGSYNEQFF. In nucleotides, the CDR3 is TGTGCCAGCAGCTTAGAGGGGTCCTACAATGAGCAGTTCTTC.

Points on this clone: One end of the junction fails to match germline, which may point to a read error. In nucleotides, the CDR3 is TGCGCCAGCAGCCAAATCCTCGGGCGCGGACGGGAAAAACTGTTTTTT. This sequence encodes CASSQILGRGREKLFF. The rearrangement uses TRBV7-2 and TRBJ1-4; D gene unclear. The CDR3 contains 16 residues. Per the germline V gene, CDR1 is SGHTA and CDR2 is FQGNSA.

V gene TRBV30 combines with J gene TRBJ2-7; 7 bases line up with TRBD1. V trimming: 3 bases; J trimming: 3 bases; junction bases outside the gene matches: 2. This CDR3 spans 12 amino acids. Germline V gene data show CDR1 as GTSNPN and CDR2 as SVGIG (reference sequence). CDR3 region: CAWSQGDYEQYF. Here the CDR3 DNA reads TGTGCCTGGAGCCAGGGGGACTACGAGCAGTACTTC.

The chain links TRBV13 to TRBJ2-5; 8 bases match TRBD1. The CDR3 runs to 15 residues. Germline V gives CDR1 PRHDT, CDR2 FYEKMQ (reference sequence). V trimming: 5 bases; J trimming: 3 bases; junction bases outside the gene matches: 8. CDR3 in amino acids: CASSHTPGQEETQYF. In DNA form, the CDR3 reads TGTGCCAGCAGCCACACCCCGGGACAGGAAGAGACCCAGTACTTC.

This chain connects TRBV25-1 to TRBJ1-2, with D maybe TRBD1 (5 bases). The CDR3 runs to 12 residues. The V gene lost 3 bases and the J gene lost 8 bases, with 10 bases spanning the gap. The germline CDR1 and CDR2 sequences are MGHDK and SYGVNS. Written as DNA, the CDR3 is TGTGCCAGCAGTGAGGGGGAAATGGGCTACACCTTC. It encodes CASSEGEMGYTF.

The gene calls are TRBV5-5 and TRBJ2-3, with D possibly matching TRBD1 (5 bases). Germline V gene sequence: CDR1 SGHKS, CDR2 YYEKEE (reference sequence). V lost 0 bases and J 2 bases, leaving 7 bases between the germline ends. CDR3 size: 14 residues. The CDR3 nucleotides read TGTGCCAGCAGCTTGGAACAGGTCACAGATACGCAGTATTTT. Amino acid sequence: CASSLEQVTDTQYF. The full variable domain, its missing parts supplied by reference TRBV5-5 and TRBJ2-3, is DAGVTQSPTHLIKTRGQQVTLRCSPISGHKSVSWYQQVLGQGPQFIFQYYEKEERGRGNFPDRFSARQFPNYSSELNVNALLLGDSALYLCASSLEQVTDTQYFGPGTRLTVL.

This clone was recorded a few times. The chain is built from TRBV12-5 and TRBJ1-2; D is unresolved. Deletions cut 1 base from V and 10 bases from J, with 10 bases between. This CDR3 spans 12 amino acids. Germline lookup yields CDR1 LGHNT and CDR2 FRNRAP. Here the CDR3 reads CASGLGTSVYTF. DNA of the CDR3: TGTGCTAGTGGTTTGGGGACCTCCGTCTACACCTTC.

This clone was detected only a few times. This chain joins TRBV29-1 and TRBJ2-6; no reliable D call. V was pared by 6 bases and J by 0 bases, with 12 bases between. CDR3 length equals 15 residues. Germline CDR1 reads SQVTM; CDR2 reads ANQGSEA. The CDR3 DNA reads TGCAGCGTCGTAGACGGACGCTCTGGGGCCAACGTCCTGACTTTC. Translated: CSVVDGRSGANVLTF.

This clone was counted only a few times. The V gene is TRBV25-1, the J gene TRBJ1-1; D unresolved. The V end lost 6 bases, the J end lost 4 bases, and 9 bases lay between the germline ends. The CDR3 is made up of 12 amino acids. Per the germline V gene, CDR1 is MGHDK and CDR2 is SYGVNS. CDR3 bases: TGTGCCAGCAGGGTAGATGCCACTGAAGCTTTCTTT. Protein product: CASRVDATEAFF.

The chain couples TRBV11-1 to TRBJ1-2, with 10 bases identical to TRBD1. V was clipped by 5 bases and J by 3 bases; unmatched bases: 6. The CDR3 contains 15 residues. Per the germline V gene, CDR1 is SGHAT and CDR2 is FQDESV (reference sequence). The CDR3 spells CASSPRQGAHYGYTF. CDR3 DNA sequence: TGTGCCAGCAGCCCCCGACAGGGGGCTCACTATGGCTACACCTTC.

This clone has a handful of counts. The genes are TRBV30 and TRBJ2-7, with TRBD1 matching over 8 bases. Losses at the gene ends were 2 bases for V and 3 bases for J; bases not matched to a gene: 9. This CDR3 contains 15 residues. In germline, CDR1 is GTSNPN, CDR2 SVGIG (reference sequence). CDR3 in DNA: TGTGCCTGGAGTCCTAGGACAGGGTTTAGCTACGAGCAGTACTTC. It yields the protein CAWSPRTGFSYEQYF.

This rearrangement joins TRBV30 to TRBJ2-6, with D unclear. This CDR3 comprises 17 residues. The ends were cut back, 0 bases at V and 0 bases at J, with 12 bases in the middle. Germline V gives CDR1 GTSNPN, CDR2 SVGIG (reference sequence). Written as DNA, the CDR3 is TGTGCCTGGAGTGTTTCCCGACGGATCTCTGGGGCCAACGTCCTGACTTTC. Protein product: CAWSVSRRISGANVLTF.

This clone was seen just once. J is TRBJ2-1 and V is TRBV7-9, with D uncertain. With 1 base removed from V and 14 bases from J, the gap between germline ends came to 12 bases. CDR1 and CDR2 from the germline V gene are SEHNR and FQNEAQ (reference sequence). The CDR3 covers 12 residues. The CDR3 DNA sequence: TGTGCCAGCAGCTTAGGCCCTTTAGAAGAGTTCTTC. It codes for CASSLGPLEEFF. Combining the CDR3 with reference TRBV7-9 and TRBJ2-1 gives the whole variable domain DTGVSQNPRHKITKRGQNVTFRCDPISEHNRLYWYRQTLGQGPEFLTYFQNEAQLEKSRLLSDRFSAERPKGSFSTLEIQRTEQGDSAMYLCASSLGPLEEFFGPGTRLTVL.

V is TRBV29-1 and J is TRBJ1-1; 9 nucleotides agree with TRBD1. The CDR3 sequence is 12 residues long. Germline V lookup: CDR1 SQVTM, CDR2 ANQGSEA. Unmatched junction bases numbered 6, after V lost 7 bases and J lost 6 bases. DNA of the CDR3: TGCAGCGATAACAGGGGGCGAGCTGAAGCTTTCTTT. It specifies CSDNRGRAEAFF.

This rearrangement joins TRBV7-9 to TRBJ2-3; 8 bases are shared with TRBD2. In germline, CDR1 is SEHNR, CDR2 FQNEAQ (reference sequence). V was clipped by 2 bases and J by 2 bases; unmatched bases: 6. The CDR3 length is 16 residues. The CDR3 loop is CASSLPAGGTTDTQYF. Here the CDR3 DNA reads TGTGCCAGCAGCTTACCCGCGGGGGGAACCACAGATACGCAGTATTTT. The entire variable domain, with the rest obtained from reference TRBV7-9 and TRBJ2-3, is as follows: DTGVSQNPRHKITKRGQNVTFRCDPISEHNRLYWYRQTLGQGPEFLTYFQNEAQLEKSRLLSDRFSAERPKGSFSTLEIQRTEQGDSAMYLCASSLPAGGTTDTQYFGPGTRLTVL.

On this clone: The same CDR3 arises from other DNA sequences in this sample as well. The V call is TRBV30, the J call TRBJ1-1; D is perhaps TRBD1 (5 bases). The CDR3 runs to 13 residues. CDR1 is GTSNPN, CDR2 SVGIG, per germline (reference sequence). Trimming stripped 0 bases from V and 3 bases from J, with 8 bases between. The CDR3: CAWSVLGDTEAFF. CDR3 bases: TGTGCCTGGAGTGTATTGGGGGACACTGAAGCTTTCTTT.

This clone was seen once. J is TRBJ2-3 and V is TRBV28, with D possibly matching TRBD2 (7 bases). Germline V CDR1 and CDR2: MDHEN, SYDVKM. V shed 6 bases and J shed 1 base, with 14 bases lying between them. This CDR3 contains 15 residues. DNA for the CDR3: TGTGCCAGCAGGGAACGGGGGGCGCGCACAGATACGCAGTATTTT. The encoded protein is CASRERGARTDTQYF. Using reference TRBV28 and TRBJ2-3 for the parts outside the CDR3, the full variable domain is DVKVTQSSRYLVKRTGEKVFLECVQDMDHENMFWYRQDPGLGLRLIYFSYDVKMKEKGDIPEGYSVSREKKERFSLILESASTNQTSMYLCASRERGARTDTQYFGPGTRLTVL.

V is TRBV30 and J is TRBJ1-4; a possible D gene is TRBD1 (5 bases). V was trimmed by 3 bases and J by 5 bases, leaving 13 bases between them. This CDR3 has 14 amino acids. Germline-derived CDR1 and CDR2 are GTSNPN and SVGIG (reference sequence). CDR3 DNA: TGTGCCTGGAGGCAATTCGACAGAAATGAAAAACTGTTTTTT. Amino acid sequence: CAWRQFDRNEKLFF.

The CDR3 region is CSAVRMDGYTF. The CDR3 DNA sequence: TGCAGTGCTGTGAGGATGGATGGCTACACCTTC. This chain joins TRBV20-1 and TRBJ1-2; D not resolved. The V gene's germline CDR1 is DFQATT and CDR2 SNEGSKA (reference sequence). The germline V and J ends were trimmed by 5 bases and 6 bases, with 10 bases remaining between them. The CDR3 length is 11 residues.

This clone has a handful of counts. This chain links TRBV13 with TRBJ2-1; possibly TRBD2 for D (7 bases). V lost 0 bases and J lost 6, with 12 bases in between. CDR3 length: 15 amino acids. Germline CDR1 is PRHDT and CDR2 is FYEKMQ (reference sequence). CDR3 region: CASSLGNGGLNEQFF. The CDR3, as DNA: TGTGCCAGCAGCTTAGGAAACGGGGGGCTCAATGAGCAGTTCTTC.

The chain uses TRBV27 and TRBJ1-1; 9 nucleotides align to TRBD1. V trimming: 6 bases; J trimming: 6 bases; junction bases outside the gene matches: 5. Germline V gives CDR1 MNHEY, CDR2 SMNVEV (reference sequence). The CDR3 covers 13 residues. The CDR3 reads CASSLDRGSEAFF. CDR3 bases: TGTGCCAGCAGCCTGGACAGGGGTTCTGAAGCTTTCTTT.

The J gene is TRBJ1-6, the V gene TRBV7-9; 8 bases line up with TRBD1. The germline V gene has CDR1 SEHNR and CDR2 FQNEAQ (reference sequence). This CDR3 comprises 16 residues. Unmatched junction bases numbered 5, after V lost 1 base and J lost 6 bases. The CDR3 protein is CASSLVAGGLNSPLHF. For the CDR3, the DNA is TGTGCCAGCAGCTTAGTTGCAGGGGGCCTTAATTCACCCCTCCACTTT.

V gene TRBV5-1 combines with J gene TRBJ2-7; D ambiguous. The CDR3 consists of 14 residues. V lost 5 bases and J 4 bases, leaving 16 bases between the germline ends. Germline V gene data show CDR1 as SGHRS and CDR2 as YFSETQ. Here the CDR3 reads CASSFSGTPYEQYF. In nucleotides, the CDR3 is TGCGCCAGCAGTTTCTCGGGCACCCCGTACGAGCAGTACTTC.